This T cell receptor beta chain was captured in a study of shared T cell receptors in the human thymus. Trimming pared 1 base from V and 8 bases from J, leaving 11 bases between. This CDR3 is built from 13 residues. In germline, CDR1 is SGHTA, CDR2 FQGTGA. The repertoire was sequenced with immunoSEQ multiplex PCR; TCRdb's copy has only in-frame clones and lacks some. The sample consists of about 400,000 clones, roughly 94% of them appearing once. The sample holds one count of this clone. This clonotype was obtained from a human donor. The source material was thymocytes. This chain uses TRBV7-3 with TRBJ1-2; the D is unclear. CDR3 in amino acids: CASSLKGARGYTF. CDR3 bases: TGTGCCAGCAGCTTAAAGGGCGCGAGAGGCTACACCTTC. Supplemented by reference TRBV7-3 and TRBJ1-2, the full variable domain reads GAGVSQTPSNKVTEKGKYVELRCDPISGHTALYWYRQSLGQGPEFLIYFQGTGAADDSGLPNDRFFAVRPEGSVSTLKIQRTERGDSAVYLCASSLKGARGYTFGSGTRLTVV.